What follows are 9 T cell receptor beta chains derived from one specimen sequenced in a study of blood T cell repertoires in COVID-19. Sequencing was performed with immunoSEQ multiplex PCR; in TCRdb, only in-frame clones are kept and a portion is missing. The sample holds some 69,000 clones, under 85% seen once. The sample consisted of peripheral blood. These TCRs come from a man aged 55 to 70 with acute or convalescent COVID-19.

This clone is a singleton in its sample. The V gene is TRBV14, the J gene TRBJ2-1, with 7 nucleotides matching TRBD1. Trimming removed 0 bases from V and 5 bases from J; junction bases left unmatched: 7. CDR1 SGHDN and CDR2 FVKESK come from the germline V gene. The CDR3 covers 16 residues. Here the CDR3 reads CASSQESYRGHNEQFF. The CDR3 DNA reads TGTGCCAGCAGCCAAGAGTCCTACAGGGGCCACAATGAGCAGTTCTTC.

This chain uses TRBV24-1 with TRBJ1-2; 12 bases are shared with TRBD1. The CDR3 totals 16 residues. J lost 4 bases, V lost 6 bases, and 8 bases had no gene match. Germline loops: CDR1 KGHDR, CDR2 SFDVKD. CDR3 in amino acids: CATSPGTGGEIYGYTF. CDR3 in DNA: TGTGCCACCAGTCCCGGGACAGGGGGCGAGATCTATGGCTACACCTTC.

V is TRBV27 and J is TRBJ1-1; 9 positions agree with TRBD1. The germline V gene has CDR1 MNHEY and CDR2 SMNVEV (reference sequence). The CDR3 runs to 14 residues. V lost 5 bases to trimming and J lost 4 bases; unmatched junction nucleotides: 5. The CDR3 protein is CASSRDRAGTEAFF. The CDR3 DNA sequence: TGTGCCAGCAGTCGGGACAGGGCGGGCACTGAAGCTTTCTTT.

The chain is built from TRBV11-2 and TRBJ2-7; 7 nucleotides match TRBD1. The CDR3 runs 14 residues. V trimming: 4 bases; J trimming: 7 bases; junction bases outside the gene matches: 10. Germline V gene sequence: CDR1 SGHAT, CDR2 FQNNGV. CDR3 residues: CASSSRGYSGEQYF. The CDR3 DNA follows: TGTGCCAGCAGCTCCAGGGGGTATTCGGGAGAGCAGTACTTC.

The V gene is TRBV5-4, the J gene TRBJ1-2, with 8 bases matching TRBD1. Germline trimming cut 5 bases from V and 2 bases from J; bases unmatched to any gene: 8. The germline gives CDR1 SGHNT, CDR2 YYREEE (reference sequence). The CDR3 extends over 15 amino acids. CDR3 nucleotides: TGTGCCAGCAGGGCTGGACAGGGATTAAACTATGGCTACACCTTC. It yields the protein CASRAGQGLNYGYTF. Supplemented by reference TRBV5-4 and TRBJ1-2, the full variable domain reads ETGVTQSPTHLIKTRGQQVTLRCSSQSGHNTVSWYQQALGQGPQFIFQYYREEENGRGNFPPRFSGLQFPNYSSELNVNALELDDSALYLCASRAGQGLNYGYTFGSGTRLTVV.

This clone was picked up a small number of times. The V and J genes are TRBV4-2 and TRBJ1-1; D unresolved. Germline-derived CDR1 and CDR2 are LGHNA and YNFKEQ. V was shortened by 8 bases and J by 2 bases, with 21 bases between the two germline ends. This CDR3 has 16 residues. CDR3 nucleotides: TGTGCCAGCGCCAAAGGAGACGGAGGGCCTAACACTGAAGCTTTCTTT. Its protein is CASAKGDGGPNTEAFF.

The rearrangement uses TRBV18 and TRBJ2-5; 7 bases align to TRBD1. Germline lookup yields CDR1 KGHSH and CDR2 LQKENI. V lost 0 bases and J lost 5; bases outside the gene matches: 15. This CDR3 comprises 18 residues. CDR3 bases: TGTGCCAGCTCACCACCTCTCTTCGCAGGGGGTCTGATTGAGACCCAGTACTTC. Translated: CASSPPLFAGGLIETQYF. The full variable domain, in which reference TRBV18 and TRBJ2-5 provide the parts outside the CDR3, is NAGVMQNPRHLVRRRGQEARLRCSPMKGHSHVYWYRQLPEEGLKFMVYLQKENIIDESGMPKERFSAEFPKEGPSILRIQQVVRGDSAAYFCASSPPLFAGGLIETQYFGPGTRLLVL.

The chain joins TRBV14 to TRBJ2-2; 14 positions agree with TRBD2. The germline CDR1 and CDR2 sequences are SGHDN and FVKESK. Losses at the gene ends were 1 base for V and 0 bases for J; bases not matched to a gene: 7. The CDR3 is made up of 20 amino acids. Written as DNA, the CDR3 is TGTGCCAGCAGCCAAGGTCGACTAGCGGGGGGGATACCGAACACCGGGGAGCTGTTTTTT. It translates to CASSQGRLAGGIPNTGELFF. The whole variable domain, remainder taken from reference TRBV14 and TRBJ2-2, is EAGVTQFPSHSVIEKGQTVTLRCDPISGHDNLYWYRRVMGKEIKFLLHFVKESKQDESGMPNNRFLAERTGGTYSTLKVQPAELEDSGVYFCASSQGRLAGGIPNTGELFFGEGSRLTVL.

The chain has TRBV7-9 and TRBJ2-3; 9 bases fit TRBD2. CDR3 length: 16 residues. V gave up 7 bases and J gave up 2 bases; unmatched junction bases: 10. Germline CDR1 reads SEHNR; CDR2 reads FQNEAQ (reference sequence). The CDR3 spells CASTPPKRGVTDTQYF. CDR3 nucleotide sequence: TGTGCCAGCACACCTCCGAAGCGGGGGGTCACAGATACGCAGTATTTT.